The 15 T cell receptor beta chains below all came from one sample that was sequenced in a study of T cell repertoires in cytomegalovirus infection (dated by TCRdb to between 2018 and 2021). In light of the paper, this sample's treatment or condition label describes: in vitro stimulation with specific CMV peptide epitopes to enrich CMV-specific T cells. No cognate antigen is known for these TCRs. The instrument was an Illumina HiSeq 1500. TCRdb reprocessing: public reads trimmed at Q25 with fastp, clones called with MiXCR, in-frame beta chains kept. Each CDR3 protein appears once, grouped with its most common genes and DNA. The sample table shows 60,000 to 75,000 distinct CDR3 sequences, and about 26% are seen once. 59% of the sample is in the top ten clones. Sequences were derived from CD8+ T cells from cultured PBMCs, sampled from culture after CMV antigen stimulation. The receptors derive from a human donor in good health (CMV status not recorded). Some clones in this sample may be carry-over from other donors' samples.

Details on this clonotype: The junction departs from the called germline gene at one end, perhaps through a read error. This chain connects TRBV7-4 to TRBJ1-5; 11 bases map to TRBD1. From germline, CDR1 is SGHVT and CDR2 SQSDAQ. The CDR3 is 15 residues long. The DNA of the CDR3 is TGTGCCAGCAGCTTAGGGACAGGGGGCCGCCAGCCCCAGCCTTTT. Its protein is CASSLGTGGRQPQPF.

This clonotype showed up just a few times. The J gene is TRBJ2-7, the V gene TRBV6-1; TRBD1 is a possible D gene (6 bases). Germline loops: CDR1 MNHNS, CDR2 SASEGT. There are 13 residues in the CDR3. V lost 1 base and J 7 bases, leaving 11 bases between the germline ends. DNA of the CDR3: TGTGCCAGCAGTGAAGACAGGGTCGAGGAGCAGTACTTC. This encodes CASSEDRVEEQYF.

Here the CDR3 DNA reads TGTGCCACCAGTGATTTGCTTGTCAATCAGCCCCAGCATTTT. Amino acids: CATSDLLVNQPQHF. V and J are TRBV24-1 and TRBJ1-5; D not resolved. The CDR3 runs 14 residues. The germline V and J ends were trimmed by 0 bases and 3 bases, with 5 bases remaining between them. CDR1 and CDR2 from the germline V gene are KGHDR and SFDVKD.

This chain links TRBV6-6 with TRBJ2-3, with 12 positions matching TRBD2. V was clipped by 6 bases and J by 6 bases; unmatched bases: 19. The CDR3 loop spans 19 amino acids. Germline assignment: CDR1 MNHNY and CDR2 SVGAGI (reference sequence). The CDR3 sequence: CASSRTGTPLAGGLDTQYF. The DNA of the CDR3 is TGTGCCAGCAGCCGTACTGGCACCCCTCTAGCGGGAGGGCTGGATACGCAGTATTTT.

This clonotype was seen ten or more times. The chain recombines TRBV20-1 with TRBJ2-3; 7 bases match TRBD2. The CDR3 is 16 amino acids. CDR1 is DFQATT, CDR2 SNEGSKA, per germline (reference sequence). Losses at the gene ends were 1 base for V and 1 base for J; bases not matched to a gene: 8. The CDR3 DNA is TGCAGTGCTAGAGTCCTAGCGGAGACGGGCACAGATACGCAGTATTTT. This sequence encodes CSARVLAETGTDTQYF.

CDR3 coding DNA: TGTGCCAGCAGCGCAGGAGGACTAGCCAGGGGGACCCAGTACTTC. Amino acids: CASSAGGLARGTQYF. The chain has TRBV9 and TRBJ2-5; 8 bases align to TRBD2. This CDR3 comprises 15 residues. From germline, CDR1 is SGDLS and CDR2 YYNGEE. V dropped 3 bases and J dropped 7; count of bases not matched to a gene: 11.

This clonotype was counted ten times or more. The chain is built from TRBV11-2 and TRBJ2-1, with 11 bases that match TRBD2. This CDR3 contains 15 residues. The V and J ends lost 2 bases and 6 bases, in that order; junction bases with no gene match: 3. Germline CDR1 SGHAT, CDR2 FQNNGV. The CDR3 sequence: CASSLLAGGPNEQFF. The CDR3 DNA follows: TGTGCCAGCAGCTTACTAGCGGGAGGACCCAATGAGCAGTTCTTC.

The rearrangement uses TRBV12-5 and TRBJ2-1; D remains ambiguous. The CDR3 contains 14 residues. CDR1 and CDR2 (germline): LGHNT, FRNRAP. The V end lost 1 base, the J end lost 9 bases, and 13 bases lay between the germline ends. The CDR3 spells CASGLDGRQGEQFF. Here the CDR3 DNA reads TGTGCTAGTGGTTTGGATGGACGCCAAGGTGAGCAGTTCTTC.

The sample holds a few counts of this clonotype. The CDR3 nucleotides are TGTGCCAGCAGTCCAAACCCGGCGAGATCCAACACCGGGGAGCTGTTTTTT. Encoded protein: CASSPNPARSNTGELFF. J is TRBJ2-2 and V is TRBV27; unclear D gene. CDR3 size: 17 residues. Trimming took off 5 bases at V and 2 bases at J, with 18 bases between the two ends. Germline CDR1 reads MNHEY; CDR2 reads SMNVEV (reference sequence).

This chain joins TRBV12-5 and TRBJ2-2, with unresolved D. This CDR3 is built from 16 residues. Trimming stripped 3 bases from V and 0 bases from J, with 11 bases between. The germline V gene has CDR1 LGHNT and CDR2 FRNRAP. CDR3 residues: CASGFFLSTNTGELFF. CDR3 sequence (DNA): TGTGCTAGTGGTTTCTTCCTGTCGACGAACACCGGGGAGCTGTTTTTT.

Many counts were recorded for this clonotype. The chain uses TRBV18 and TRBJ1-1; 10 bases match TRBD1. The CDR3 extends over 14 amino acids. In germline, CDR1 is KGHSH, CDR2 LQKENI. V lost 4 bases and J lost 5; bases outside the gene matches: 4. This chain's CDR3 is CASSLGQGNTEAFF. CDR3 sequence (DNA): TGTGCCAGCTCACTGGGACAGGGGAATACTGAAGCTTTCTTT.

This clonotype was seen more than once but under ten times. CDR3 sequence (DNA): TGTGCCAGCAGTGGACAGGGGAGGAGGAGCAATCAGCCCCAGCATTTT. Its translation is CASSGQGRRSNQPQHF. This chain connects TRBV2 to TRBJ1-5, with TRBD1 matching over 8 bases. Per germline, CDR1 SNHLY and CDR2 FYNNEI. CDR3 size: 16 residues. V shed 4 bases and J 1 base; nucleotides not matched to a gene: 6.

CDR3 loop: CASSYPPQASRELFF. For the CDR3, the DNA is TGTGCCAGCAGTTACCCGCCGCAGGCTTCAAGGGAGCTGTTTTTT. This chain links TRBV6-2 or TRBV6-3 with TRBJ2-2; D remains ambiguous. Germline lookup yields CDR1 MNHEY and CDR2 SVGEGT. The CDR3 loop spans 15 amino acids. Trimming removed 2 bases from V and 9 bases from J, with 16 bases in between.

This clonotype was observed a handful of times. The V gene is TRBV27, the J gene TRBJ1-6; D is undetermined. CDR1 is MNHEY and CDR2 is SMNVEV in the germline V gene (reference sequence). The CDR3 is 15 residues long. Deletions cut 6 bases from V and 10 bases from J, with 19 bases between. The CDR3 DNA reads TGTGCCAGCAGCCCGGGTTCGCCTTTCGGCTCACCCCTCCACTTT. This gives the protein CASSPGSPFGSPLHF.

The rearrangement links TRBV27 to TRBJ2-2; TRBD2 might be the D (6 bases). Trimming took off 5 bases at V and 6 bases at J, with 16 bases between the two ends. The CDR3 has 15 residues. CDR1 and CDR2 (germline): MNHEY, SMNVEV (reference sequence). CDR3 nucleotide sequence: TGTGCCAGCAGTATAATACTAGCTTCCGCCGGGGAGCTGTTTTTT. It specifies CASSIILASAGELFF.